The 17 T cell receptor beta chains presented below share a single source sample, sequenced in a study of regulatory T cells in long-lasting Graves disease. Noted time point: newly diagnosed GD, antithyroid drugs for less than 3 months. Making the TCR library involved RNA that had been extracted from PBMCs. Arm-PCR of CDR3 regions and iRepertoire HTBI primers were the basis on which TCR beta libraries were built. TCRdb reanalysed the multiplex PCR reads using MiXCR and keeps one entry per CDR3 protein. The profile covers 400,000 to 500,000 distinct CDR3 sequences, with around 15% appearing a single time and under 20% taken by the ten largest. These same data were also listed under a study on T cells in Graves' hyperthyroidism and ophthalmopathy.

The sequences come from peripheral blood mononuclear cells (PBMCs), collected at new diagnosis, from a patient treated with antithyroid drugs. These receptors were taken from a woman in her fifties or sixties with Graves disease.

As concerns this clonotype: A much larger clone differs by one base, so this may be a read error. The chain combines TRBV11-3 with TRBJ1-1; D gene uncertain. The V gene's germline CDR1 is SGHNT and CDR2 YENEEA. CDR3 length: 13 residues. CDR3 coding DNA: TGTGCCAGCAGCTTTGAATCGAACGCTGAAGCTTTCTTT. Translated, it gives CASSFESNAEAFF.

The rearrangement links TRBV20-1 to TRBJ2-1; 10 bases align to TRBD2. The junction had 1 base not matched to a gene; V was cut back by 4 bases and J by 4 bases. The CDR3 is made up of 13 amino acids. Per the germline V gene, CDR1 is DFQATT and CDR2 is SNEGSKA (reference sequence). The CDR3 loop reads CSATAGGYNEQFF. The CDR3 nucleotides are TGCAGTGCTACAGCGGGAGGGTACAATGAGCAGTTCTTC.

Note on this clonotype: A much larger clonotype is one base distant, so this may be a read error. The chain employs TRBV5-1 and TRBJ1-1, with TRBD1 identical over 8 bases. CDR1 is SGHRS, CDR2 YFSETQ, per germline. This CDR3 has 15 residues. DNA for the CDR3: TGCTCCAGCAGCTTCGGACAGGGACCCAACACTGAAGCTTTCTTT. Translating it yields CSSSFGQGPNTEAFF.

The J gene is TRBJ2-1, the V gene TRBV5-1; 7 bases are shared with TRBD1. The CDR3 extends over 13 amino acids. The J segment lost 9 bases and the V segment lost 3 bases, leaving 6 bases of the junction unmatched. CDR1 and CDR2 from the germline V gene are SGHRS and YFSETQ. CDR3 protein: CASSSGQAGEQFF. CDR3 DNA sequence: TGCGCCAGCAGCTCAGGACAGGCCGGTGAGCAGTTCTTC.

The chain uses TRBV7-8 and TRBJ2-5; D possibly corresponds to TRBD1 (5 bases). The ends were cut back, 6 bases at V and 5 bases at J, with 16 bases in the middle. The CDR3 consists of 14 residues. CDR1 and CDR2 (germline): SGHVS, FQNEAQ. The CDR3: CASSFLLSGETQYF. The CDR3, as DNA: TGTGCCAGCAGTTTCCTTTTATCAGGGGAGACCCAGTACTTC. Supplemented by reference TRBV7-8 and TRBJ2-5, the full variable domain reads GAGVSQSPRYKVAKRGQDVALRCDPISGHVSLFWYQQALGQGPEFLTYFQNEAQLDKSGLPSDRFFAERPEGSVSTLKIQRTQQEDSAVYLCASSFLLSGETQYFGPGTRLLVL.

Written as DNA, the CDR3 is TGTGCCAGTATTGGGGGAGGCGAGACCCAGTACTTC. Amino acid sequence: CASIGGGETQYF. V gene TRBV19 combines with J gene TRBJ2-5; weak D call: TRBD2 (6 bases). There are 12 residues in the CDR3. Germline CDR1 reads LNHDA; CDR2 reads SQIVND (reference sequence). The V gene lost 7 bases and the J gene lost 5 bases, with 11 bases spanning the gap.

The chain uses TRBV19 and TRBJ2-1, with D possibly being TRBD1 (5 bases). Trimming shortened V by 10 bases and J by 2 bases, and 12 bases separated the two germline ends. The CDR3 covers 13 residues. The germline gives CDR1 LNHDA, CDR2 SQIVND (reference sequence). Here the CDR3 reads CATAEGAYNEQFF. For the CDR3, the DNA is TGTGCCACTGCCGAAGGGGCCTACAATGAGCAGTTCTTC.

The CDR3: CATSDLAGGRETQYF. CDR3 DNA: TGTGCCACCAGTGACTTAGCGGGTGGGAGAGAGACCCAGTACTTC. The chain combines TRBV24-1 with TRBJ2-5, with 7 bases matching TRBD2. Germline CDR1 is KGHDR and CDR2 is SFDVKD. This CDR3 is built from 15 residues. V shed 4 bases, J shed 4 bases, and the junction held 8 bases outside the gene matches.

V is TRBV24-1 and J is TRBJ2-1, with 9 positions matching TRBD1. This CDR3 has 15 residues. From germline, CDR1 is KGHDR and CDR2 SFDVKD. V shed 0 bases, J shed 7 bases, and the junction held 3 bases outside the gene matches. In DNA form, the CDR3 reads TGTGCCACCAGTGATTTGGGACAGGGGAAAAATGAGCAGTTCTTC. It yields the protein CATSDLGQGKNEQFF.

To note about this clonotype: This may come from a read error, since a much larger clone is one base off. The chain couples TRBV7-3 to TRBJ2-7; 8 bases agree with TRBD2. The CDR3 is made up of 14 amino acids. Germline V gene sequence: CDR1 SGHTA, CDR2 FQGTGA. Trimming removed 3 bases from V and 7 bases from J; junction bases left unmatched: 8. CDR3 coding DNA: TGTGCCAGCAGCTTGGGACTAGGACACGATGAGCAGTACTTC. It encodes CASSLGLGHDEQYF.

This clonotype has ten or more counts. The chain links TRBV20-1 to TRBJ1-5; no clear D. V was trimmed by 2 bases and J by 5 bases, leaving 13 bases between them. CDR3 length: 14 residues. In germline, CDR1 is DFQATT, CDR2 SNEGSKA (reference sequence). CDR3 protein: CSARSTKVDQPQHF. CDR3 nucleotide sequence: TGCAGTGCTAGATCCACTAAGGTCGATCAGCCCCAGCATTTT.

This clonotype was found many times. The chain carries TRBV6-5 and TRBJ2-7; 8 bases fit TRBD2. Germline lookup yields CDR1 MNHEY and CDR2 SVGAGI. The CDR3 runs to 17 residues. The ends lost 2 bases at V and 1 base at J; junction bases unmatched: 10. CDR3 sequence reads: CASSYGGLGVGSYEQYF. CDR3 nucleotide sequence: TGTGCCAGCAGTTACGGGGGACTAGGCGTTGGTTCCTACGAGCAGTACTTC.

This rearrangement joins TRBV30 to TRBJ1-4; D is possibly TRBD1 (5 bases). The germline gives CDR1 GTSNPN, CDR2 SVGIG (reference sequence). V was cut by 5 bases and J by 8 bases, with 9 bases left in between. The CDR3 consists of 11 residues. CDR3 bases: TGTGCCTGGGAAAGGGACGAAAAACTGTTTTTT. Protein sequence: CAWERDEKLFF.

Note on this clonotype: One base away lies a much larger clone, so this may be a sequencing read error. The chain couples TRBV13 to TRBJ2-1; D is perhaps TRBD1 (6 bases). The V gene's germline CDR1 is PRHDT and CDR2 FYEKMQ (reference sequence). The CDR3 runs 14 residues. The CDR3 sequence is CASSTPPEGVTLYF. In nucleotides, the CDR3 is TGTGCCAGCAGCACACCCCCCGAGGGGGTGACCCTGTACTTC.

In DNA form, the CDR3 reads TGTGCCAGCAGTGAATATCGGGGACAGGGATCCTACGAGCAGTACTTC. It specifies CASSEYRGQGSYEQYF. The rearrangement links TRBV6-1 to TRBJ2-7, with 9 bases identical to TRBD1. Losses at the gene ends were 2 bases for V and 1 base for J; bases not matched to a gene: 6. Germline V gene data show CDR1 as MNHNS and CDR2 as SASEGT. This CDR3 is 16 amino acids long.

This clonotype appeared many times. The chain couples TRBV28 to TRBJ2-7; the D gene is possibly TRBD2 (5 bases). Germline assignment: CDR1 MDHEN and CDR2 SYDVKM. This CDR3 has 12 amino acids. The ends were cut back, 9 bases at V and 2 bases at J, with 11 bases in the middle. The CDR3 nucleotides read TGTGCCAGTCGGGGTAACGCCTACGAGCAGTACTTC. Its translation: CASRGNAYEQYF. Based on the CDR3 plus reference TRBV28 and TRBJ2-7, the full variable domain is DVKVTQSSRYLVKRTGEKVFLECVQDMDHENMFWYRQDPGLGLRLIYFSYDVKMKEKGDIPEGYSVSREKKERFSLILESASTNQTSMYLCASRGNAYEQYFGPGTRLTVT.

J is TRBJ1-5 and V is TRBV20-1; TRBD1 is a possible D gene (5 bases). Germline V gene data show CDR1 as DFQATT and CDR2 as SNEGSKA (reference sequence). Trimming removed 0 bases from V and 3 bases from J, with 12 bases in between. The CDR3 is made up of 15 amino acids. The CDR3 reads CSARDEQGSNQPQHF. DNA for the CDR3: TGCAGTGCTAGAGATGAGCAGGGCTCCAATCAGCCCCAGCATTTT.